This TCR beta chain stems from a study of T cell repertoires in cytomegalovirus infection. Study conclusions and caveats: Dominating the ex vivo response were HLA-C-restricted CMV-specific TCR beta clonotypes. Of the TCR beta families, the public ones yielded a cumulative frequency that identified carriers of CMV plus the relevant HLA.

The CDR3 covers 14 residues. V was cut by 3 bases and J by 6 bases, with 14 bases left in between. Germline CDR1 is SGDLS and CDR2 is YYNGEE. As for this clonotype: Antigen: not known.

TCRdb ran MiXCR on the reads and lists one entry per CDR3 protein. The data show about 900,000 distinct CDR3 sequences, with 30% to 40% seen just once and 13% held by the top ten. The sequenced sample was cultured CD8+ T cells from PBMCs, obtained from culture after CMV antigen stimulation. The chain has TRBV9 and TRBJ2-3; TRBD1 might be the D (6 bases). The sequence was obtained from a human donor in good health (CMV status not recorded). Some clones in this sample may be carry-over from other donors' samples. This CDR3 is CASSETGIRDTQYF. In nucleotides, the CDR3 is TGTGCCAGCAGCGAAACAGGGATTAGGGATACGCAGTATTTT.